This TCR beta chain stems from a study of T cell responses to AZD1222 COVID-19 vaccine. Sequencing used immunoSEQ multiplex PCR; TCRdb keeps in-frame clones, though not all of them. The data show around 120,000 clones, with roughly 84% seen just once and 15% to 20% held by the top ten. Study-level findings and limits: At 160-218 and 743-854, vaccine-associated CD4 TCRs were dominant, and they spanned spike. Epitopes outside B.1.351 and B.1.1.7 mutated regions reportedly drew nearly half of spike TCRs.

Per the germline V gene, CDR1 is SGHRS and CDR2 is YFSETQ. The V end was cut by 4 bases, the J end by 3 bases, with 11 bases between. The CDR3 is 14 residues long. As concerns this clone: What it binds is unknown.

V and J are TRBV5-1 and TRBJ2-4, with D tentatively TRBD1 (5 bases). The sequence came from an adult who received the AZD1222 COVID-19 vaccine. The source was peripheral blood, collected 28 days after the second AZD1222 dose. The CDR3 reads CASSLWGGKNIQYF. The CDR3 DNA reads TGCGCCAGCAGCCTCTGGGGCGGCAAAAACATTCAGTACTTC.